This T cell receptor beta chain derives from a study of blood T cell repertoires in COVID-19. Whole-study context: Both acute and convalescent COVID-19 samples were obtained from the United States, Italy and Spain. PBMCs, B-cell-depleted T cells, or T cells were the source of the cDNA or gDNA that made up the material.

This clone was detected only once. Trimming removed 2 bases from V and 5 bases from J; junction bases left unmatched: 5. The CDR3 totals 15 residues. Germline V gene lookup returns CDR1 SGHAT and CDR2 FQDESV (reference sequence). Authors' data handling: Quantification of nucleated cells was approximated via reference gene primer amplification. Measured with immunoSEQ multiplex PCR; TCRdb has only the in-frame clones, and not every one. V and J calls and clone size are given by that table; D and trimming were obtained from the DNA. The sample records 25,000 or so clones, around 94% being singletons. This chain links TRBV11-1 with TRBJ2-1; 8 bases map to TRBD2. Specimen: peripheral blood. The TCR comes from a woman in her fifties or sixties with active COVID-19. The CDR3 spells CASSLQGAGDNEQFF. The CDR3 nucleotides are TGTGCCAGCAGCTTACAGGGAGCGGGAGACAATGAGCAGTTCTTC.